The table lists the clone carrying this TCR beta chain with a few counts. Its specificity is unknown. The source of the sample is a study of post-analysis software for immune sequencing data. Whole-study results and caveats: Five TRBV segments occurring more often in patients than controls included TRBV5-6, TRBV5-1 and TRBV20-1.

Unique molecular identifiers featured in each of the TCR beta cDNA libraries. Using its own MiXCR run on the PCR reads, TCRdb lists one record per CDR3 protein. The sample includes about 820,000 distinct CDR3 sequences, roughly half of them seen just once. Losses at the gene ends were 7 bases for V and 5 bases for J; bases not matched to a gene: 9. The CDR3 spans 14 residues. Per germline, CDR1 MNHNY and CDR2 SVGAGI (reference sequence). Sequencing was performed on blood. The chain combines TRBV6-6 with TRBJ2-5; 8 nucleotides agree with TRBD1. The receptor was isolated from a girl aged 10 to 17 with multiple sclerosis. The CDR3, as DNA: TGTGCCAGCAATGTACAGGGGGAGATGGAGACCCAGTACTTC. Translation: CASNVQGEMETQYF.